This is a list of T cell receptor beta chains from one sample in a study of blood T cell repertoires in COVID-19. The data were produced by immunoSEQ multiplex PCR, yet TCRdb's version contains in-frame clones alone and is incomplete. The repertoire holds around 300,000 clones, approximately 91% seen once, with 9.4% in the top ten. The source material was peripheral blood. Every receptor here comes from a man younger than 35 with active or convalescent COVID-19. Each CDR3 is given with its conserved first and last residue. Each record gives: J gene, clone size, V gene, D gene, CDR3 protein, CDR3 DNA. D genes are given only for firm matches. Rows give clone size only sometimes, using once, few, many, or a class for an expanded clone.

J gene: TRBJ2-3; clone size: NA; V gene: TRBV5-1; D gene: NA; CDR3 protein: CASSFSPGNTDTQYF; CDR3 DNA: TGCGCCAGCAGCTTCTCCCCAGGCAACACAGATACGCAGTATTTT
J gene: TRBJ2-7; clone size: NA; V gene: TRBV27; D gene: NA; CDR3 protein: CASSFLQDLTYEQYF; CDR3 DNA: TGTGCCAGCAGTTTCCTGCAGGACTTGACCTACGAGCAGTACTTC
J gene: TRBJ1-6; clone size: NA; V gene: TRBV4-3; D gene: NA; CDR3 protein: CASSQDISGHKGLDSPLHF; CDR3 DNA: TGCGCCAGCAGCCAAGATATTTCGGGACATAAGGGATTAGATTCACCCCTCCACTTT
J gene: TRBJ1-4; clone size: NA; V gene: TRBV27; D gene: NA; CDR3 protein: CASSLSGTYEKLFF; CDR3 DNA: TGTGCCAGCAGCCTAAGCGGTACCTATGAAAAACTGTTTTTT
J gene: TRBJ2-3; clone size: NA; V gene: TRBV9; D gene: TRBD2; CDR3 protein: CASSASGGADTQYF; CDR3 DNA: TGTGCCAGCAGCGCTAGCGGGGGGGCTGATACGCAGTATTTT
J gene: TRBJ1-1; clone size: once; V gene: TRBV9; D gene: NA; CDR3 protein: CASSARDTEAFF; CDR3 DNA: TGTGCCAGCAGCGCCAGGGACACTGAAGCTTTCTTT
J gene: TRBJ1-6; clone size: NA; V gene: TRBV4-1; D gene: NA; CDR3 protein: CASSQDGIGTVVGNSPLHF; CDR3 DNA: TGCGCCAGCAGCCAAGATGGAATAGGGACTGTTGTAGGAAATTCACCCCTCCACTTT
J gene: TRBJ1-1; clone size: NA; V gene: TRBV5-6; D gene: NA; CDR3 protein: CASSLRQGTAEAFF; CDR3 DNA: TGTGCCAGCAGCTTGCGGCAGGGAACCGCTGAAGCTTTCTTT
J gene: TRBJ2-5; clone size: NA; V gene: TRBV5-5; D gene: TRBD2; CDR3 protein: CASSFLLSGGLETQYF; CDR3 DNA: TGTGCCAGCAGCTTTTTGTTGAGCGGGGGGCTAGAGACCCAGTACTTC
J gene: TRBJ2-7; clone size: few; V gene: TRBV7-9; D gene: NA; CDR3 protein: CASSLEGFYEQYF; CDR3 DNA: TGTGCCAGCAGCTTGGAGGGGTTCTACGAGCAGTACTTC
J gene: TRBJ2-5; clone size: NA; V gene: TRBV29-1; D gene: TRBD2; CDR3 protein: CSADGWLAGRPQETQYF; CDR3 DNA: TGCAGCGCCGACGGGTGGCTAGCGGGGCGACCCCAAGAGACCCAGTACTTC
J gene: TRBJ1-1; clone size: NA; V gene: TRBV20-1; D gene: NA; CDR3 protein: CSASQANTEAFF; CDR3 DNA: TGCAGTGCTAGTCAGGCGAACACTGAAGCTTTCTTT
J gene: TRBJ2-7; clone size: NA; V gene: TRBV29-1; D gene: NA; CDR3 protein: CSVEDLDTPYEQYF; CDR3 DNA: TGCAGCGTTGAAGATCTGGACACCCCCTACGAGCAGTACTTC
J gene: TRBJ2-3; clone size: NA; V gene: TRBV4-1; D gene: NA; CDR3 protein: CASSQASMATDTQYF; CDR3 DNA: TGCGCCAGCAGCCAAGCGTCCATGGCCACAGATACGCAGTATTTT
J gene: TRBJ1-5; clone size: NA; V gene: TRBV27; D gene: NA; CDR3 protein: CASSFWPGDQPQHF; CDR3 DNA: TGTGCCAGCAGTTTTTGGCCAGGCGATCAGCCCCAGCATTTT
J gene: TRBJ2-1; clone size: NA; V gene: TRBV4-3; D gene: NA; CDR3 protein: CASSQAEYDEQFF; CDR3 DNA: TGCGCCAGCAGCCAGGCCGAATACGATGAGCAGTTCTTC
J gene: TRBJ2-7; clone size: NA; V gene: TRBV9; D gene: TRBD2; CDR3 protein: CASSVASGGSLYEQYF; CDR3 DNA: TGTGCCAGCAGCGTAGCTTCGGGGGGGAGTCTTTACGAGCAGTACTTC
J gene: TRBJ1-6; clone size: NA; V gene: TRBV9; D gene: NA; CDR3 protein: CASSVDWGGGNNSPLHF; CDR3 DNA: TGTGCCAGCAGCGTAGACTGGGGGGGCGGGAATAATTCACCCCTCCACTTT
J gene: TRBJ2-5; clone size: once; V gene: TRBV11-2; D gene: NA; CDR3 protein: CASSSKRVFEETQYF; CDR3 DNA: TGTGCCAGCAGCTCTAAGAGGGTATTTGAAGAGACCCAGTACTTC
J gene: TRBJ2-7; clone size: once; V gene: TRBV18; D gene: TRBD1; CDR3 protein: CASSPPTGTYEQYF; CDR3 DNA: TGTGCCAGCTCACCTCCGACAGGGACCTACGAGCAGTACTTC
J gene: TRBJ1-2; clone size: NA; V gene: TRBV6-5; D gene: NA; CDR3 protein: CASSYVLGGNYGYTF; CDR3 DNA: TGTGCCAGCAGTTATGTCCTCGGGGGAAACTATGGCTACACCTTC
J gene: TRBJ1-2; clone size: once; V gene: TRBV28; D gene: TRBD1; CDR3 protein: CASSLGTDYGYTF; CDR3 DNA: TGTGCCAGCAGTTTAGGGACAGACTATGGCTACACCTTC
J gene: TRBJ2-6; clone size: NA; V gene: TRBV19; D gene: NA; CDR3 protein: CASSTTGSGANVLTF; CDR3 DNA: TGTGCCAGTAGTACAACAGGGTCTGGGGCCAACGTCCTGACTTTC
J gene: TRBJ2-5; clone size: NA; V gene: TRBV9; D gene: TRBD2; CDR3 protein: CASSVAYRRGGQETQYF; CDR3 DNA: TGTGCCAGTAGCGTAGCCTATCGGCGGGGGGGGCAAGAGACCCAGTACTTC
J gene: TRBJ2-1; clone size: NA; V gene: TRBV9; D gene: TRBD2; CDR3 protein: CASSATGTSGDLTTWYEQFF; CDR3 DNA: TGTGCCAGCAGCGCAACCGGGACTAGCGGGGACTTAACAACCTGGTATGAGCAGTTCTTC
J gene: TRBJ2-1; clone size: NA; V gene: TRBV6-1; D gene: NA; CDR3 protein: CASSENLHEQFF; CDR3 DNA: TGTGCCAGCAGTGAAAATCTCCATGAGCAGTTCTTC
J gene: TRBJ1-6; clone size: NA; V gene: TRBV27; D gene: NA; CDR3 protein: CASSLSAGSYSPLHF; CDR3 DNA: TGTGCCAGCAGTTTATCCGCCGGGAGCTATTCACCCCTCCACTTT
J gene: TRBJ1-4; clone size: NA; V gene: TRBV11-2; D gene: NA; CDR3 protein: CASSLRGTTGGEKLFF; CDR3 DNA: TGTGCCAGCAGCTTACGCGGGACAACCGGGGGGGAAAAACTGTTTTTT
J gene: TRBJ1-6; clone size: NA; V gene: TRBV11-2; D gene: NA; CDR3 protein: CASSARDGTSPLHF; CDR3 DNA: TGTGCCAGCAGCGCCCGGGACGGGACATCACCCCTCCACTTT
J gene: TRBJ1-5; clone size: NA; V gene: TRBV13; D gene: NA; CDR3 protein: CASSYGGGQPQHF; CDR3 DNA: TGTGCCAGCAGCTACGGGGGGGGTCAGCCCCAGCATTTT
J gene: TRBJ2-5; clone size: NA; V gene: TRBV6-5; D gene: NA; CDR3 protein: CASSYRGHETQYF; CDR3 DNA: TGTGCCAGCAGTTACAGGGGTCACGAGACCCAGTACTTC
J gene: TRBJ2-5; clone size: NA; V gene: TRBV7-2; D gene: TRBD1; CDR3 protein: CASSFQTGQETQYF; CDR3 DNA: TGTGCCAGCAGCTTCCAGACAGGGCAAGAGACCCAGTACTTC
J gene: TRBJ2-1; clone size: NA; V gene: TRBV5-6; D gene: TRBD2; CDR3 protein: CASSLPLAGYNEQFF; CDR3 DNA: TGTGCCAGCAGCTTACCGCTAGCGGGGTACAATGAGCAGTTCTTC
J gene: TRBJ1-1; clone size: NA; V gene: TRBV4-1; D gene: NA; CDR3 protein: CASSHVVVGEEGTEAFF; CDR3 DNA: TGCGCCAGCAGCCATGTGGTGGTTGGGGAGGAGGGAACTGAAGCTTTCTTT
J gene: TRBJ1-1; clone size: NA; V gene: TRBV6-2/TRBV6-3; D gene: NA; CDR3 protein: CASSFDVGRGAFF; CDR3 DNA: TGTGCCAGCAGTTTTGATGTTGGCCGCGGGGCTTTCTTT
J gene: TRBJ2-2; clone size: NA; V gene: TRBV30; D gene: TRBD1; CDR3 protein: CAWWQGDTGELFF; CDR3 DNA: TGTGCCTGGTGGCAGGGGGATACCGGGGAGCTGTTTTTT
J gene: TRBJ1-1; clone size: NA; V gene: TRBV6-5; D gene: NA; CDR3 protein: CASTRGGGNTEAFF; CDR3 DNA: TGTGCCAGCACTCGAGGGGGGGGAAACACTGAAGCTTTCTTT
J gene: TRBJ1-2; clone size: NA; V gene: TRBV9; D gene: TRBD1; CDR3 protein: CASTGGRGYGYTF; CDR3 DNA: TGTGCCAGCACAGGGGGCCGCGGCTATGGCTACACCTTC
J gene: TRBJ1-5; clone size: NA; V gene: TRBV7-8; D gene: TRBD1; CDR3 protein: CASSARTGHNSNQPQHF; CDR3 DNA: TGTGCCAGCAGCGCCCGGACAGGACATAATAGCAATCAGCCCCAGCATTTT
J gene: TRBJ2-7; clone size: NA; V gene: TRBV5-4; D gene: NA; CDR3 protein: CASSGDNYRYEQYF; CDR3 DNA: TGTGCCAGCAGCGGGGACAACTACCGCTACGAGCAGTACTTC
J gene: TRBJ1-4; clone size: NA; V gene: TRBV19; D gene: TRBD1; CDR3 protein: CASSEHRGIVEKLFF; CDR3 DNA: TGTGCCAGTAGTGAACACAGGGGGATTGTGGAAAAACTGTTTTTT
J gene: TRBJ1-2; clone size: NA; V gene: TRBV28; D gene: TRBD1; CDR3 protein: CASRPTGQGYGYTF; CDR3 DNA: TGTGCCAGCAGGCCTACGGGACAGGGCTATGGCTACACCTTC